This entry lists 26 T cell receptor beta chains sequenced from one sample in a study of T cell responses to AZD1222 COVID-19 vaccine. The repertoire was sequenced with immunoSEQ multiplex PCR; TCRdb's copy has only in-frame clones and lacks some. The sample lists under 25,000 clones, about four fifths occurring once. This material consisted of peripheral blood, taken 28 days after the second AZD1222 dose. Receptors originate from an adult who received the AZD1222 COVID-19 vaccine.

This clone was picked up one time. The chain employs TRBV15 and TRBJ1-3; D is ambiguous. Between the trimmed V and J ends, which lost 4 bases and 4 bases, there was a span of 20 bases. CDR3 length equals 17 residues. Germline CDR1 LNHNV, CDR2 YYDKDF (reference sequence). The CDR3 region has the DNA TGTGCCACCAGCATTTGGGCGGGGATAGGGAAGGGAAACACCATATATTTT. Its protein is CATSIWAGIGKGNTIYF.

This rearrangement joins TRBV7-9 to TRBJ2-2; D call uncertain. The CDR3 is made up of 13 amino acids. V was trimmed by 0 bases and J by 9 bases, leaving 8 bases between them. Germline V gene data show CDR1 as SEHNR and CDR2 as FQNEAQ (reference sequence). The CDR3 DNA reads TGTGCCAGCAGCTTAGCACCTCCTTGGGAGCTGTTTTTT. Its protein is CASSLAPPWELFF.

This clone showed up just once. The chain is built from TRBV30 and TRBJ2-1; TRBD2 matches at 11 bases. Germline assignment: CDR1 GTSNPN and CDR2 SVGIG (reference sequence). V lost 6 bases and J lost 8; bases outside the gene matches: 9. The CDR3 covers 14 residues. The CDR3 sequence is CACSTSGRFYEQFF. The CDR3 nucleotides are TGTGCCTGCTCTACTAGCGGGAGATTCTATGAGCAGTTCTTC.

The gene calls are TRBV13 and TRBJ2-7, with D hard to call. V dropped 5 bases and J dropped 2 bases, with 13 bases sitting between them. The germline CDR1 and CDR2 sequences are PRHDT and FYEKMQ (reference sequence). The CDR3 covers 14 residues. In nucleotides, the CDR3 is TGTGCCAGCAGCCCTGGACGGCTCACCTACGAGCAGTACTTC. This sequence encodes CASSPGRLTYEQYF.

This clone was seen only a few times. This sequence joins TRBV7-9 and TRBJ1-2; 9 nucleotides agree with TRBD1. The germline gives CDR1 SEHNR, CDR2 FQNEAQ (reference sequence). Germline trimming cut 0 bases from V and 13 bases from J; bases unmatched to any gene: 9. This CDR3 is 14 amino acids long. CDR3 in amino acids: CASSLAGGDRVLTF. For the CDR3, the DNA is TGTGCCAGCAGCTTAGCGGGGGGGGACAGGGTCCTCACCTTC.

The genes are TRBV2 and TRBJ1-5; D gene uncertain. Germline V CDR1 and CDR2: SNHLY, FYNNEI. This CDR3 has 15 residues. The V end lost 4 bases, the J end lost 8 bases, and 18 bases lay between the germline ends. CDR3 nucleotide sequence: TGTGCCAGCAGTGCCGAGGTAACTCAATCAAAGCCCCAGCATTTT. Its translation is CASSAEVTQSKPQHF.

The chain couples TRBV4-1 to TRBJ2-1; D possibly corresponds to TRBD2 (6 bases). V lost 1 base to trimming and J lost 0 bases, with 7 bases between them. The CDR3 contains 15 residues. Germline assignment: CDR1 MGHRA and CDR2 YSYEKL. The CDR3 DNA reads as TGCGCCAGCAGCCAAGCGGGAGTCTCCTACAATGAGCAGTTCTTC. It translates to CASSQAGVSYNEQFF.

V and J are TRBV2 and TRBJ2-1; D is uncertain. CDR1 and CDR2 from the germline V gene are SNHLY and FYNNEI. The CDR3 length is 14 residues. The V and J ends lost 6 bases and 9 bases respectively, with 18 bases between them. The CDR3 nucleotides read TGTGCCAGCAGGGGAATGGGGTTTACCAGTGAGCAGTTCTTC. Translated: CASRGMGFTSEQFF.

The chain uses TRBV5-1 and TRBJ1-4; D remains ambiguous. Between the trimmed V and J ends, which lost 0 bases and 5 bases, there was a span of 8 bases. There are 14 residues in the CDR3. Germline CDR1 is SGHRS and CDR2 is YFSETQ. The DNA for the CDR3 is TGCGCCAGCAGCTTGGACGTGTCAAATGAAAAACTGTTTTTT. Translated, it gives CASSLDVSNEKLFF.

The V call is TRBV9, the J call TRBJ1-2, with D uncertain. V was trimmed by 0 bases and J by 1 base, leaving 4 bases between them. Germline V CDR1 and CDR2: SGDLS, YYNGEE. This CDR3 contains 13 residues. The CDR3 nucleotides read TGTGCCAGCAGCGTAGGTAGTAACTATGGCTACACCTTC. It yields the protein CASSVGSNYGYTF. Full variable domain (outside the CDR3, taken from reference TRBV9 and TRBJ1-2): DSGVTQTPKHLITATGQRVTLRCSPRSGDLSVYWYQQSLDQGLQFLIQYYNGEERAKGNILERFSAQQFPDLHSELNLSSLELGDSALYFCASSVGSNYGYTFGSGTRLTVV.

Judged by abundance, this clone is medium-sized. The V and J genes are TRBV28 and TRBJ2-2, with 8 positions matching TRBD1. J was trimmed by 2 bases and V by 8 bases; bases with no gene match: 4. CDR3 size: 14 residues. Germline CDR1 MDHEN, CDR2 SYDVKM. In nucleotides, the CDR3 is TGTGCCAGCCTAGACAGGGGCAACACCGGGGAGCTGTTTTTT. Its translation is CASLDRGNTGELFF.

This sequence joins TRBV28 and TRBJ2-6; no clear D. In germline, CDR1 is MDHEN, CDR2 SYDVKM. This CDR3 region has 17 residues. Trimming took off 6 bases at V and 0 bases at J, with 15 bases between the two ends. The CDR3 spells CASSPPGDSSGANVLTF. The CDR3 nucleotides are TGTGCCAGCAGCCCACCGGGCGATAGCTCTGGGGCCAACGTCCTGACTTTC.

Here the CDR3 DNA reads TGTGCCAGCAGCGCCGGGACAGGGACTAATGAAGCTTTCTTT. This sequence encodes CASSAGTGTNEAFF. V and J are TRBV25-1 and TRBJ1-1; 9 nucleotides agree with TRBD1. The germline CDR1 and CDR2 sequences are MGHDK and SYGVNS. J gave up 7 bases and V 6 bases, and 9 bases lay outside the gene matches. CDR3 length: 14 amino acids.

The V call is TRBV30, the J call TRBJ1-2; 7 bases match TRBD1. CDR1 and CDR2 from the germline V gene are GTSNPN and SVGIG (reference sequence). The CDR3 runs 13 residues. J gave up 8 bases and V 2 bases, and 8 bases lay outside the gene matches. The CDR3 DNA reads TGTGCCTGGAGTCAACAGGGGCTGGGCGGCTACACCTTC. Its translation: CAWSQQGLGGYTF.

The gene calls are TRBV2 and TRBJ1-6; TRBD1 aligns across 7 bases. The CDR3 consists of 13 residues. The V segment lost 4 bases and the J segment 9 bases; nucleotides outside the gene matches: 3. Germline loops: CDR1 SNHLY, CDR2 FYNNEI. The DNA for the CDR3 is TGTGCCAGCAGTGGAGACAGGGCTTCACCCCTCCACTTT. It specifies CASSGDRASPLHF.

The V call is TRBV11-3, the J call TRBJ1-4; D is undetermined. The germline CDR1 and CDR2 sequences are SGHNT and YENEEA. CDR3 length equals 14 residues. V was pared by 5 bases and J by 3 bases, with 10 bases between. CDR3 sequence reads: CASSLGRANEKLFF. CDR3 sequence (DNA): TGTGCCAGCAGCCTTGGGCGGGCTAATGAAAAACTGTTTTTT.

The J gene is TRBJ2-1, the V gene TRBV5-6, with D possibly TRBD2 on 5 matching bases. Trimming shortened V by 4 bases and J by 7 bases, and 12 bases separated the two germline ends. The CDR3 is made up of 13 amino acids. CDR1 and CDR2 (germline): SGHDT, YYEEEE. The CDR3 DNA is TGTGCCAGCAGCCCCGGAAGGGAGAATGAGCAGTTCTTC. Residues: CASSPGRENEQFF.

The J gene is TRBJ1-1, the V gene TRBV11-3, with D unclear. CDR3 length: 13 amino acids. With 0 bases removed from V and 2 bases from J, the gap between germline ends came to 4 bases. The germline V gene encodes CDR1 SGHNT and CDR2 YENEEA. The CDR3 DNA reads as TGTGCCAGCAGCTTAGAGGATAACACTGAAGCTTTCTTT. Translated: CASSLEDNTEAFF.

This clone was counted between two and nine times. The V call is TRBV30, the J call TRBJ2-7, with TRBD2 matching 9 bases. Germline values: CDR1 GTSNPN, CDR2 SVGIG (reference sequence). V lost 2 bases, J lost 3 bases, and 5 bases stayed unmatched. CDR3 length: 14 residues. The CDR3 DNA reads TGTGCCTGGAGTTATGCGGGGGGGTTCTACGAGCAGTACTTC. It is translated as CAWSYAGGFYEQYF.

The V and J genes are TRBV7-6 and TRBJ1-6; 7 nucleotides align to TRBD1. This CDR3 region has 15 residues. Germline CDR1 and CDR2: SGHVS and FNYEAQ. V gave up 2 bases and J gave up 11 bases; unmatched junction bases: 9. CDR3 sequence reads: CASSLSVQGGTPLHF. The CDR3 region has the DNA TGTGCCAGCAGCTTATCCGTCCAGGGGGGAACACCCCTCCACTTT.

The chain carries TRBV11-3 and TRBJ2-2, with unresolved D. The CDR3 runs 14 residues. Per the germline V gene, CDR1 is SGHNT and CDR2 is YENEEA. V lost 4 bases and J lost 9, with 15 bases in between. The CDR3 reads CASSSTTESRELFF. The CDR3 region has the DNA TGTGCCAGCAGCTCCACGACGGAGTCTAGGGAGCTGTTTTTT.

The chain combines TRBV29-1 with TRBJ1-1; the match to TRBD1 covers 7 bases. J was trimmed by 2 bases and V by 6 bases; bases with no gene match: 15. Per the germline V gene, CDR1 is SQVTM and CDR2 is ANQGSEA. The length of the CDR3 is 16 residues. The CDR3 region is CSVAARGTLTNTEAFF. As DNA, the CDR3 is TGCAGCGTCGCGGCCAGGGGGACATTAACTAACACTGAAGCTTTCTTT.

This chain joins TRBV9 and TRBJ2-7; a possible D gene is TRBD1 (6 bases). Looked up from germline, CDR1 is SGDLS and CDR2 is YYNGEE. V was cut by 0 bases and J by 6 bases, with 13 bases left in between. The CDR3 covers 14 residues. The CDR3 nucleotides read TGTGCCAGCAGCGTAGGTACAGGGTTTAGCGAGCAGTACTTC. It yields the protein CASSVGTGFSEQYF.

This sequence joins TRBV11-2 and TRBJ2-2, with 9 bases that match TRBD2. The V segment lost 5 bases and the J segment 1 base; nucleotides outside the gene matches: 8. The CDR3 spans 17 residues. Germline assignment: CDR1 SGHAT and CDR2 FQNNGV. For the CDR3, the DNA is TGTGCCAGCAGCCTCCGGCGACTAGCGGTGAACACCGGGGAGCTGTTTTTT. Translation gives CASSLRRLAVNTGELFF.

The V call is TRBV7-9, the J call TRBJ2-3; D ambiguous. This CDR3 has 17 residues. CDR1 and CDR2 from the germline V gene are SEHNR and FQNEAQ (reference sequence). Trimming removed 0 bases at V and 0 bases at J, with 13 bases between. The CDR3: CASSLALQHSSTDTQYF. The CDR3, as DNA: TGTGCCAGCAGCTTAGCGCTTCAGCACTCTAGCACAGATACGCAGTATTTT.

V and J are TRBV27 and TRBJ1-1; perhaps TRBD1 as D (6 bases). Trimming left V 0 bases short and J 4 bases short, with 9 bases between. The germline V gene has CDR1 MNHEY and CDR2 SMNVEV (reference sequence). The CDR3 runs 14 residues. CDR3 coding DNA: TGTGCCAGCAGTTTATCGGGGGGCATCACTGAAGCTTTCTTT. This codes for CASSLSGGITEAFF.